Below, 18 T cell receptor beta chains from the same sample are listed, as sequenced in a study of beta chain features in type 1 diabetes. Sequencing targeted expressed TCRB transcripts, as all isolated RNA had been reverse transcribed. Sequenced by immunoSEQ multiplex PCR; TCRdb stores in-frame clones only, minus some. The sample consists of 300,000 to 400,000 clones, roughly an eighth of them appearing once. What was sequenced was naive CD4+ T cells from blood. Receptors originate from a man between 18 and 29 years old in good health.

This chain connects TRBV21-1 to TRBJ2-1; the tabulated D call, TRBD2, remains unverified against the DNA. TRBV21-1 is designated a pseudogene. CDR3 size: 13 residues. The CDR3 nucleotides read TGTGCCAGCAGCAAAGGTTCTGCCGGTCTGCAGTTCTTC. Amino acid sequence: CASSKGSAGLQFF.

The genes are TRBV11-1 and TRBJ1-1; TRBD1 is a possible D gene (5 bases). The CDR3 runs to 17 residues. Germline CDR1 and CDR2: SGHAT and FQDESV (reference sequence). The ends were cut back, 4 bases at V and 0 bases at J, with 18 bases in the middle. CDR3 in DNA: TGTGCCAGCAGCTGGGAGGGACGGGCAGGGATGAACACTGAAGCTTTCTTT. This encodes CASSWEGRAGMNTEAFF.

The chain has TRBV15 and TRBJ2-7, with 9 bases matching TRBD2. From germline, CDR1 is LNHNV and CDR2 YYDKDF (reference sequence). The CDR3 has 15 residues. The V and J ends lost 1 base and 2 bases, in that order; junction bases with no gene match: 3. The CDR3 region is CATSRGLAGAYEQYF. The CDR3 coding sequence is TGTGCCACCAGCAGAGGCTTAGCGGGGGCCTACGAGCAGTACTTC.

This chain connects TRBV5-4 to TRBJ2-1; no definite D call. V dropped 0 bases and J dropped 8 bases, with 6 bases sitting between them. Germline lookup yields CDR1 SGHNT and CDR2 YYREEE (reference sequence). This CDR3 region has 12 residues. The CDR3: CASSLGLHEQFF. DNA of the CDR3: TGTGCCAGCAGCTTGGGTCTCCATGAGCAGTTCTTC.

There are a few counts of this clone. The chain recombines TRBV28 with TRBJ2-1; 9 bases are shared with TRBD2. CDR1 and CDR2 (germline): MDHEN, SYDVKM. The CDR3 runs 16 residues. With 5 bases clipped from V and 4 bases from J, the junction kept 9 bases outside the gene matches. CDR3 protein: CASSARLAERYNEQFF. The CDR3 DNA follows: TGTGCCAGCAGTGCAAGACTAGCGGAAAGATACAATGAGCAGTTCTTC.

The V call is TRBV7-2, the J call TRBJ2-1, with 8 positions matching TRBD2. Germline V gene sequence: CDR1 SGHTA, CDR2 FQGNSA. The CDR3 extends over 15 amino acids. V trimming: 6 bases; J trimming: 3 bases; junction bases outside the gene matches: 7. The CDR3 bases are TGTGCCAGCAGTCCCCCCGGGGGGGTCTACAATGAGCAGTTCTTC. This translates into CASSPPGGVYNEQFF. The entire variable domain, with the rest obtained from reference TRBV7-2 and TRBJ2-1, is as follows: GAGVSQSPSNKVTEKGKDVELRCDPISGHTALYWYRQSLGQGLEFLIYFQGNSAPDKSGLPSDRFSAERTGGSVSTLTIQRTQQEDSAVYLCASSPPGGVYNEQFFGPGTRLTVL.

This chain connects TRBV10-3 to TRBJ2-7; TRBD1 might be the D (5 bases). The germline V gene encodes CDR1 ENHRY and CDR2 SYGVKD. CDR3 size: 13 residues. V gave up 7 bases and J gave up 1 base, with 11 bases separating them. CDR3 sequence: CAITGHSSYEQYF. DNA for the CDR3: TGTGCCATCACCGGACATTCGTCCTACGAGCAGTACTTC.

This clone has just a few counts. This chain joins TRBV7-8 and TRBJ2-7; D unclear. This CDR3 spans 15 amino acids. V was shortened by 3 bases and J by 2 bases, with 14 bases between the two germline ends. Per the germline V gene, CDR1 is SGHVS and CDR2 is FQNEAQ. The CDR3 region has the DNA TGTGCCAGCAGCTTCGGAGACTTCAGTGCCTACGAGCAGTACTTC. It is translated as CASSFGDFSAYEQYF.

This clone was seen more than once but under ten times. The V gene is TRBV11-2, the J gene TRBJ1-5; D is possibly TRBD1 (6 bases). This CDR3 contains 17 residues. The germline gives CDR1 SGHAT, CDR2 FQNNGV. The ends were cut back, 5 bases at V and 2 bases at J, with 19 bases in the middle. Here the CDR3 DNA reads TGTGCCAGCAGCGCCGGGACATACAAGGGAGGCAATCAGCCCCAGCATTTT. Its protein is CASSAGTYKGGNQPQHF.

The V call is TRBV27, the J call TRBJ1-4; unclear D gene. The CDR3 sequence is 13 residues long. V was shortened by 8 bases and J by 7 bases, with 14 bases between the two germline ends. CDR1 MNHEY and CDR2 SMNVEV come from the germline V gene (reference sequence). CDR3 nucleotides: TGTGCCAGCTCCTTTGGCGGTCGTGAAAAACTGTTTTTT. This sequence encodes CASSFGGREKLFF.

This clone was counted between two and nine times. The V and J genes are TRBV28 and TRBJ2-7, with 12 bases that match TRBD2. Germline CDR1 is MDHEN and CDR2 is SYDVKM. Losses at the gene ends were 5 bases for V and 3 bases for J; bases not matched to a gene: 5. CDR3 size: 15 residues. The CDR3 protein is CASSTRLAGVYEQYF. The CDR3 DNA reads TGTGCCAGCAGTACTCGACTAGCGGGAGTCTACGAGCAGTACTTC.

V and J are TRBV7-3 and TRBJ2-1; TRBD2 matches at 11 bases. CDR1 and CDR2 (germline): SGHTA, FQGTGA. This CDR3 contains 15 residues. The J segment lost 2 bases and the V segment lost 5 bases, leaving 2 bases of the junction unmatched. The CDR3 loop reads CASSATSGAYNEQFF. The CDR3 DNA reads TGTGCCAGCAGCGCGACTAGCGGGGCCTACAATGAGCAGTTCTTC.

This chain joins TRBV4-2 and TRBJ2-7; 7 bases line up with TRBD1. The CDR3 contains 15 residues. Trimming removed 6 bases from V and 1 base from J; junction bases left unmatched: 9. Germline lookup yields CDR1 LGHNA and CDR2 YNFKEQ. CDR3 nucleotides: TGTGCCAGCAGTTACCAGTGGGACAGATCCTACGAGCAGTACTTC. It is translated as CASSYQWDRSYEQYF.

Turning to this clone: Distinct nucleotide sequences in the sample also encode this CDR3. V gene TRBV6-5 combines with J gene TRBJ1-2; no clear D. CDR1 and CDR2 from the germline V gene are MNHEY and SVGAGI. The CDR3 contains 13 residues. Trimming took off 2 bases at V and 2 bases at J, with 6 bases between the two ends. The DNA of the CDR3 is TGTGCCAGCAGTTACAGGGAGAACTATGGCTACACCTTC. It translates to CASSYRENYGYTF.

This clone has just a few counts. The chain carries TRBV4-1 and TRBJ2-2, with 10 bases lining up with TRBD1. Germline V lookup: CDR1 MGHRA, CDR2 YSYEKL. Trimming removed 11 bases from V and 0 bases from J; junction bases left unmatched: 6. The CDR3 loop spans 15 amino acids. CDR3 nucleotides: TGCGCCGCTGGGACAGGGGCTTCGAACACCGGGGAGCTGTTTTTT. Translating gives CAAGTGASNTGELFF.

This clone was seen only a few times. This chain connects TRBV10-3 to TRBJ2-3, with 9 bases aligning to TRBD1. The CDR3 totals 13 residues. The germline gives CDR1 ENHRY, CDR2 SYGVKD. V dropped 8 bases and J dropped 3; count of bases not matched to a gene: 3. Here the CDR3 reads CAIQGQGTDTQYF. DNA of the CDR3: TGTGCCATCCAAGGACAGGGGACAGATACGCAGTATTTT.

The chain joins TRBV5-4 to TRBJ2-5; D may be TRBD2 (5 bases). The CDR3 sequence is 13 residues long. Trimming removed 0 bases at V and 7 bases at J, with 10 bases between. CDR1 is SGHNT and CDR2 is YYREEE in the germline V gene (reference sequence). The CDR3 spells CASSLDAAGTQYF. CDR3 in DNA: TGTGCCAGCAGCTTGGACGCGGCGGGGACCCAGTACTTC.

The J gene is TRBJ2-1, the V gene TRBV18; 8 positions match TRBD2. Germline V gives CDR1 KGHSH, CDR2 LQKENI. This CDR3 is built from 15 residues. Germline trimming cut 1 base from V and 7 bases from J; bases unmatched to any gene: 6. As DNA, the CDR3 is TGTGCCAGCTCACCACTTCGGGAGGGCCGTAATGAGCAGTTCTTC. Residues: CASSPLREGRNEQFF.